The 12 T cell receptor beta chains in this list originate from one sample, sequenced in a study of early T cells in non-severe SARS-CoV-2 infection. TCRdb fed the 5' RACE reads into MiXCR, producing one record per CDR3 protein. The sample consists of about 26,000 distinct CDR3 sequences, 4.4% of them appearing once. Sequenced sample: whole blood. Receptors were obtained from an adult who was a healthcare worker with PCR-confirmed SARS-CoV-2 infection or an uninfected control (not recorded which).

This clonotype appeared many times. The gene calls are TRBV6-6 and TRBJ1-5; maybe TRBD1 (5 bases). The V and J ends lost 0 bases and 2 bases respectively, with 14 bases between them. The CDR3 totals 17 residues. Germline V gives CDR1 MNHNY, CDR2 SVGAGI (reference sequence). The DNA of the CDR3 is TGTGCCAGCAGTTACTCGACGGGGGTTAAGGGCAATCAGCCCCAGCATTTT. This sequence encodes CASSYSTGVKGNQPQHF.

This sequence joins TRBV27 and TRBJ1-6; tentative D call: TRBD1 (5 bases). V dropped 0 bases and J dropped 3 bases, with 12 bases sitting between them. The CDR3 is 17 residues long. CDR1 and CDR2 (germline): MNHEY, SMNVEV (reference sequence). Here the CDR3 reads CASSLSGDLIYNSPLHF. The CDR3 bases are TGTGCCAGCAGTTTATCGGGGGATTTGATCTATAATTCACCCCTCCACTTT.

Worth noting for this clonotype: This may stem from a read error, because a much larger clone lies one nucleotide away. V is TRBV28 and J is TRBJ2-7; possibly TRBD2 for D (6 bases). The CDR3 is made up of 13 amino acids. CDR1 MDHEN and CDR2 SYDVKM come from the germline V gene. The CDR3 region is CAGSFRGTYEQYF. The CDR3 region has the DNA TGTGCCGGCAGTTTCCGGGGGACCTACGAGCAGTACTTC.

By sample fraction, this clonotype is medium-sized. This chain connects TRBV28 to TRBJ1-6; 7 bases are a match to TRBD1. The trim removed 3 bases at V and 10 bases at J, leaving 9 bases unmatched. The CDR3 is made up of 15 amino acids. Germline lookup yields CDR1 MDHEN and CDR2 SYDVKM. For the CDR3, the DNA is TGTGCCAGCAGTTTCCATACAGGGGTAGGATCACCCCTCCACTTT. This translates into CASSFHTGVGSPLHF.

Ten or more counts support this clonotype. The chain couples TRBV29-1 to TRBJ2-1; D is possibly TRBD1 or TRBD2 (6 bases each). Trimming pared 5 bases from V and 0 bases from J, leaving 17 bases between. Germline CDR1 SQVTM, CDR2 ANQGSEA. The CDR3 contains 16 residues. The CDR3 loop reads CSVQKQGGSSYNEQFF. The CDR3, as DNA: TGCAGCGTTCAAAAACAGGGAGGAAGCTCCTACAATGAGCAGTTCTTC.

The CDR3 loop is CASRGQGLGNQPQHF. Written as DNA, the CDR3 is TGTGCCAGCAGGGGACAGGGTCTAGGCAATCAGCCCCAGCATTTT. The chain combines TRBV12-3 or TRBV12-4 with TRBJ1-5, with 9 positions matching TRBD1. V was pared by 6 bases and J by 2 bases, with 5 bases of the junction left unmatched. CDR3 length: 15 residues.

At least ten counts were recorded for this clonotype. V is TRBV13 and J is TRBJ2-7; tentative D call: TRBD1 (5 bases). V dropped 4 bases and J dropped 5 bases, with 12 bases sitting between them. This CDR3 region has 13 residues. Per the germline V gene, CDR1 is PRHDT and CDR2 is FYEKMQ (reference sequence). CDR3 amino acids: CASSSRVRNEQYF. DNA for the CDR3: TGTGCCAGCAGCTCCAGGGTAAGGAACGAGCAGTACTTC.

There are many counts of this clonotype. The chain recombines TRBV30 with TRBJ1-6; weak D call: TRBD1 (5 bases). V was trimmed by 0 bases and J by 8 bases, leaving 14 bases between them. Looked up from germline, CDR1 is GTSNPN and CDR2 is SVGIG (reference sequence). The CDR3 has 15 amino acids. In nucleotides, the CDR3 is TGTGCCTGGAGTGTCGGGGCAGGGATAGATTCACCCCTCCACTTT. It translates to CAWSVGAGIDSPLHF.

This clonotype has a count of ten or more. V is TRBV19 and J is TRBJ1-5, with D possibly matching TRBD1 (5 bases). The CDR3 totals 14 residues. Per germline, CDR1 LNHDA and CDR2 SQIVND (reference sequence). V lost 6 bases, J lost 5 bases, and 14 bases lay in between. The CDR3 DNA follows: TGTGCCAGTAGCCCAGAGGGACTTCATCAGCCCCAGCATTTT. It yields the protein CASSPEGLHQPQHF.

This clonotype was observed many times. The chain has TRBV10-3 and TRBJ1-2, with a possible D match to TRBD1 (5 bases). Germline V lookup: CDR1 ENHRY, CDR2 SYGVKD. This CDR3 comprises 16 residues. V lost 3 bases, J lost 6 bases, and 20 bases lay in between. CDR3 sequence (DNA): TGTGCCATCAGTGACTCGGGCCTTAGGGGATCTGATGGCTACACCTTC. Its protein product is CAISDSGLRGSDGYTF.

On this clonotype: This clone may be a read error of a much larger clone one base away. This chain links TRBV12-3 or TRBV12-4 with TRBJ1-3; TRBD1 is a possible D gene (5 bases). CDR3 length: 13 amino acids. The DNA of the CDR3 is TGTGCCAGCGGGGACTTTGTGGGAAACATCATATATTTT. Translating it yields CASGDFVGNIIYF.

This clonotype was counted ten times or more. The V call is TRBV27, the J call TRBJ2-7; 11 nucleotides align to TRBD2. The CDR3 covers 15 residues. CDR1 is MNHEY and CDR2 is SMNVEV in the germline V gene (reference sequence). J gave up 7 bases and V 4 bases, and 9 bases lay outside the gene matches. CDR3 loop: CASSSLTSGASEQYF. As DNA, the CDR3 is TGTGCCAGCAGTTCTTTGACTAGCGGGGCGAGTGAGCAGTACTTC.